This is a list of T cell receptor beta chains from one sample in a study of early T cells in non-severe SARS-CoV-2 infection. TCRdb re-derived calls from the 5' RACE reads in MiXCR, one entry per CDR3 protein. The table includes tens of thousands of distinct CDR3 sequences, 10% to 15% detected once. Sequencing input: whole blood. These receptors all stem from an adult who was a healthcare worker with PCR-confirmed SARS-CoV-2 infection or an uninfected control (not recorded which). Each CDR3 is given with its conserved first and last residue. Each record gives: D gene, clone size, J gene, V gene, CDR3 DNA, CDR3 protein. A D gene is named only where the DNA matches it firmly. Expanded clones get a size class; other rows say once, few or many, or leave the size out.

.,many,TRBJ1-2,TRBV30,TGTGCCTGGACCTCCTTGGGGCAAGCTAACTATGGCTACACCTTC,CAWTSLGQANYGYTF
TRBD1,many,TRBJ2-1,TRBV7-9,TGTGCCAGCAACGACATTATGATTCGGGACAGTTACAATGAGCAGTTCTTC,CASNDIMIRDSYNEQFF
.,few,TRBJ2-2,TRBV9,TGTGCCAGCAGCGTAAAATGGGGGGACACCGGGGAGCTGTTTTTT,CASSVKWGDTGELFF
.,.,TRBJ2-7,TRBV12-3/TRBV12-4,TGTGCCAGCAGCCAAGCAGGTGTCTCCTACGAGCAGTACTTC,CASSQAGVSYEQYF
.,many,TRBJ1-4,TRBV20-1,TGCAGTGCTCTACAGGGAGGAAAACTGTTTTTT,CSALQGGKLFF
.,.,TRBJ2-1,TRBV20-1,TGCAGTGCTAGAGCAGTAAATGAGCAGTTCTTC,CSARAVNEQFF
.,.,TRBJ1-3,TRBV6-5,TGTGCCAGCAGTCCCCGGGACCTTCGAAACACCATATATTTT,CASSPRDLRNTIYF
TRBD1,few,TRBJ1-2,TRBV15,TGTGCCACCAGCAGAGATCGGGACAGGGGCTCTGGCTACACCTTC,CATSRDRDRGSGYTF
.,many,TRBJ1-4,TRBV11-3,TGTGCCAGCAGCTGTCGGAGGAAAAAACTGTTTTTT,CASSCRRKKLFF
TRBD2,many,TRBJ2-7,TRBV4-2,TGTGCCAGCAGCCAAGTTTCGAGCGGGGTTAGTTCCTACGAGCAGTACTTC,CASSQVSSGVSSYEQYF
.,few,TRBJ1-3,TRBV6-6,TGTGCCAGCAACGGGGGAAACTCTGGAAACACCATATATTTT,CASNGGNSGNTIYF
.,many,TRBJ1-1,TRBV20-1,TGCAGTGCTAGAGTCCCCGATTCGAACACTGAAGCTTTCTTT,CSARVPDSNTEAFF
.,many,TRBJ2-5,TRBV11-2,TGTGCCAGCAGCCGGGCGGCGGCAGGGACGGGAGAGACCCAGTACTTC,CASSRAAAGTGETQYF
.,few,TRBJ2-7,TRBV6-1,TGTGCCAGCAGTGAATTAAACAGACCCTACGAGCAGTACTTC,CASSELNRPYEQYF
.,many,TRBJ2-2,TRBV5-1,TGCGCCAGCAGGATGGACGGGAACACCGGGGAGCTGTTTTTT,CASRMDGNTGELFF
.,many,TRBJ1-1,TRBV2,TGTGCCAGCACACAGGGTGATGGGACTGAAGCTTTCTTT,CASTQGDGTEAFF
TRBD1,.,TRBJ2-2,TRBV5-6,TGTGCCAGCAGGACAGGGTCCCCCGGGGAGCTGTTTTTT,CASRTGSPGELFF
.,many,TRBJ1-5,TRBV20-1,TGCAGTGTCAGGTCGGGGGAGGGTCAGCCCCAGCATTTT,CSVRSGEGQPQHF
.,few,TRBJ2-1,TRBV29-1,TGCAGCGTTGATGGCACGAACTACGGCCACAATGAGCAGTTCTTC,CSVDGTNYGHNEQFF